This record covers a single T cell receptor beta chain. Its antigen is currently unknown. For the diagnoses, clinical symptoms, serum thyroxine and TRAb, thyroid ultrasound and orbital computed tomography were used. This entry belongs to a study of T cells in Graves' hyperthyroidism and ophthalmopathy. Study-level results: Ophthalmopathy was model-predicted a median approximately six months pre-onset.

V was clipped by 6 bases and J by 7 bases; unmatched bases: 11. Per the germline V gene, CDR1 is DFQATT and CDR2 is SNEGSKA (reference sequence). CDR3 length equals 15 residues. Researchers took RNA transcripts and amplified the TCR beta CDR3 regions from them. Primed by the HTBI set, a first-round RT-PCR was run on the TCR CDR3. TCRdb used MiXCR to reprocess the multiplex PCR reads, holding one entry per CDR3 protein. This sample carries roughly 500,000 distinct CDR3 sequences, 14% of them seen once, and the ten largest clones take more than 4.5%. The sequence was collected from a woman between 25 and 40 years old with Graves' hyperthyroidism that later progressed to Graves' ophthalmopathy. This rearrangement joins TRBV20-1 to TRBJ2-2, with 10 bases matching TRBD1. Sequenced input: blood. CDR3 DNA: TGCAGTGCCCCCCCCCGACAGGGGGCCGACGGGGAGCTGTTTTTT. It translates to CSAPPRQGADGELFF.